The following is a TCR beta chain sequence with its context. TCRdb's copy holds only in-frame clones and misses some; the assay was immunoSEQ multiplex PCR. The sample has 9,000 to 9,500 clones, over 75% seen once. This specimen comes from a study of somatic mutations in cytotoxic T cells in rheumatoid arthritis. Germline assignment: CDR1 SEHNR and CDR2 FQNEAQ (reference sequence). The CDR3 is made up of 14 amino acids. J gave up 6 bases and V 4 bases, and 3 bases lay outside the gene matches. The genes are TRBV7-9 and TRBJ2-1, with 10 bases that match TRBD1. Input material: CD8+ T cells sorted from blood. The TCR was taken from an adult with rheumatoid arthritis. The CDR3 loop reads CASSSWTGGNEQFF. The DNA of the CDR3 is TGTGCCAGCAGCTCGTGGACAGGGGGCAATGAGCAGTTCTTC.